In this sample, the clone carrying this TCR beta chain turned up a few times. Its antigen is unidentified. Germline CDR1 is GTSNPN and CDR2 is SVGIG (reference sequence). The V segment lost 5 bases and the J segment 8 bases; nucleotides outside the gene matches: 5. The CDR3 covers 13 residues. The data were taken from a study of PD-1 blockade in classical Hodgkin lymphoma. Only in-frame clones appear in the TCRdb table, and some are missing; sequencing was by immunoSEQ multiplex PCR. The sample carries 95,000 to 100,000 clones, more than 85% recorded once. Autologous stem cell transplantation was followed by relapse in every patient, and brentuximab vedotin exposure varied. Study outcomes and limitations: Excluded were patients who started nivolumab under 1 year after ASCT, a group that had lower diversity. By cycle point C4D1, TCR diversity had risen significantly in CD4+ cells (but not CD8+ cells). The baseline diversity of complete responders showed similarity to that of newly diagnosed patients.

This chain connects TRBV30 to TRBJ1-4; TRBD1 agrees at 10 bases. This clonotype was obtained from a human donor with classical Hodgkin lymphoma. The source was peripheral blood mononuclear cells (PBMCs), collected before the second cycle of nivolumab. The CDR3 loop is CAWETGGLEKLFF. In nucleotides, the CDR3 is TGTGCCTGGGAGACAGGGGGCCTGGAAAAACTGTTTTTT.